Below are 16 T cell receptor beta chains sequenced from a single sample in a study of blood T cell repertoires in COVID-19. Clones were sequenced by immunoSEQ multiplex PCR, and TCRdb holds only the in-frame ones, with some missing. Of over 110,000 clones detected, roughly 85% appear once; the ten largest clones hold 3% to 4.5%. The sample consisted of peripheral blood. The receptors derive from a man aged 55 to 70 with acute or convalescent COVID-19.

In this sample, this clone turned up once. The rearrangement joins TRBV6-2 or TRBV6-3 to TRBJ2-3; D may be TRBD2 (6 bases). The V gene's germline CDR1 is MNHEY and CDR2 SVGEGT. Trimming stripped 5 bases from V and 3 bases from J, with 15 bases between. The CDR3 covers 15 residues. The CDR3 sequence is CASSPGLISTDTQYF. The CDR3 DNA reads TGTGCCAGCAGTCCGGGACTCATCTCGACAGATACGCAGTATTTT.

The chain uses TRBV3-1 (or the pseudogene TRBV3-2) and TRBJ2-2, with 9 positions matching TRBD2. The V segment lost 0 bases and the J segment 5 bases; nucleotides outside the gene matches: 7. The germline gives CDR1 LGHDT, CDR2 YNNKEL (reference sequence). The CDR3 extends over 17 amino acids. CDR3 in amino acids: CASSQDQLAGQTGELFF. The CDR3, as DNA: TGTGCCAGCAGCCAAGATCAGCTAGCGGGACAAACCGGGGAGCTGTTTTTT.

This chain connects TRBV6-2 or TRBV6-3 to TRBJ2-7, with 8 bases fitting TRBD2. The J segment lost 3 bases and the V segment lost 0 bases, leaving 19 bases of the junction unmatched. Germline V gene data show CDR1 as MNHEY and CDR2 as SVGEGT. The CDR3 sequence is 20 residues long. The CDR3: CASSYSAFSGSYPDVYEQYF. CDR3 nucleotides: TGTGCCAGCAGTTACTCAGCCTTCAGCGGGAGTTACCCAGATGTCTACGAGCAGTACTTC.

The J gene is TRBJ1-4, the V gene TRBV7-2; D gene unclear. Germline V gives CDR1 SGHTA, CDR2 FQGNSA. This CDR3 has 15 amino acids. V lost 0 bases and J lost 0, with 5 bases in between. CDR3 residues: CASSLARTTNEKLFF. The CDR3 DNA sequence: TGTGCCAGCAGCTTAGCGCGAACAACTAATGAAAAACTGTTTTTT.

The chain combines TRBV6-5 with TRBJ2-2; TRBD2 aligns across 8 bases. This CDR3 is built from 16 residues. Germline V CDR1 and CDR2: MNHEY, SVGAGI. V lost 4 bases to trimming and J lost 6 bases; unmatched junction nucleotides: 10. The CDR3 coding sequence is TGTGCCAGCAGTTTCCCCGGGGTAGCGGGACCCGGGGAGCTGTTTTTT. Its protein is CASSFPGVAGPGELFF.

The CDR3 DNA follows: TGTGCCAGCAGCGTAGAGGGGACAGGGTTTGCGAACACTGAAGCTTTCTTT. It is translated as CASSVEGTGFANTEAFF. This chain uses TRBV9 with TRBJ1-1; 9 nucleotides match TRBD1. The CDR3 loop spans 17 amino acids. Per germline, CDR1 SGDLS and CDR2 YYNGEE. V was clipped by 0 bases and J by 1 base; unmatched bases: 7.

The chain recombines TRBV19 with TRBJ2-3, with TRBD1 identical over 7 bases. Germline CDR1 LNHDA, CDR2 SQIVND (reference sequence). The CDR3 covers 16 residues. Trimming removed 3 bases from V and 3 bases from J; junction bases left unmatched: 9. The DNA of the CDR3 is TGTGCCAGTAGTATTGAGGGGGCGCTGAAAACAGATACGCAGTATTTT. Its translation is CASSIEGALKTDTQYF.

The V and J genes are TRBV5-5 and TRBJ1-2; TRBD1 aligns across 7 bases. This CDR3 contains 14 residues. Losses at the gene ends were 2 bases for V and 6 bases for J; bases not matched to a gene: 7. Germline CDR1 is SGHKS and CDR2 is YYEKEE (reference sequence). CDR3 sequence: CASSLLTGADGYTF. CDR3 in DNA: TGTGCCAGCAGCTTACTTACAGGGGCAGATGGCTACACCTTC. Using reference TRBV5-5 and TRBJ1-2 for the parts outside the CDR3, the full variable domain is DAGVTQSPTHLIKTRGQQVTLRCSPISGHKSVSWYQQVLGQGPQFIFQYYEKEERGRGNFPDRFSARQFPNYSSELNVNALLLGDSALYLCASSLLTGADGYTFGSGTRLTVV.

The V call is TRBV7-5, the J call TRBJ2-7; the D call TRBD2 from the table was never checked on the DNA. TRBV7-5 is recorded as a pseudogene. This CDR3 comprises 15 residues. The CDR3 nucleotides read TGTGTCAGAAACTCACTTGGAACTAGCCGCCACGAGCAGTACTTC. Encoded protein: CVRNSLGTSRHEQYF.

V usage is TRBV2 and J usage is TRBJ2-7; 8 bases map to TRBD2. CDR1 and CDR2 from the germline V gene are SNHLY and FYNNEI. The junction had 5 bases not matched to a gene; V was cut back by 1 base and J by 6 bases. This CDR3 has 14 amino acids. CDR3 protein: CASSEVFAGGEQYF. In DNA form, the CDR3 reads TGTGCCAGCAGTGAAGTGTTCGCGGGGGGCGAGCAGTACTTC.

The rearrangement uses TRBV9 and TRBJ2-7; a possible D gene is TRBD1 (5 bases). V was shortened by 4 bases and J by 3 bases, with 17 bases between the two germline ends. This CDR3 contains 15 residues. Per germline, CDR1 SGDLS and CDR2 YYNGEE. CDR3 nucleotide sequence: TGTGCCAGCAGCCTACTTCCTGACAGCTACTACGAGCAGTACTTC. As protein: CASSLLPDSYYEQYF.

The chain combines TRBV4-3 with TRBJ1-4, with D unclear. Trimming pared 1 base from V and 6 bases from J, leaving 3 bases between. The CDR3 runs to 12 residues. Germline lookup yields CDR1 LGHNA and CDR2 YSLEER. The CDR3 DNA follows: TGCGCCAGCAGCCAAGTAGATGAAAAACTGTTTTTT. This encodes CASSQVDEKLFF.

The chain joins TRBV6-2 or TRBV6-3 to TRBJ2-2; 9 positions agree with TRBD1. The germline V gene has CDR1 MNHEY and CDR2 SVGEGT. Unmatched junction bases numbered 2, after V lost 0 bases and J lost 6 bases. This CDR3 has 15 amino acids. In nucleotides, the CDR3 is TGTGCCAGCAGTTACTCGGGGACAGGGTCCGGGGAGCTGTTTTTT. Translating it yields CASSYSGTGSGELFF.

V usage is TRBV28 and J usage is TRBJ2-3; D is possibly TRBD1 (6 bases). The germline CDR1 and CDR2 sequences are MDHEN and SYDVKM. The length of the CDR3 is 19 residues. V was shortened by 6 bases and J by 0 bases, with 25 bases between the two germline ends. The CDR3 sequence: CASRSPRWVGAASTDTQYF. CDR3 nucleotides: TGTGCCAGCAGATCCCCTCGGTGGGTGGGGGCCGCTAGCACAGATACGCAGTATTTT.

This chain connects TRBV5-1 to TRBJ1-4, with D possibly TRBD1 on 6 matching bases. Deletions cut 3 bases from V and 8 bases from J, with 17 bases between. Germline V gene sequence: CDR1 SGHRS, CDR2 YFSETQ. The CDR3 is made up of 15 amino acids. CDR3 protein: CASSSNTGTGEKLFF. In DNA, the CDR3 is TGCGCCAGCAGCTCAAACACAGGGACCGGCGAAAAACTGTTTTTT.

This clone was observed a single time. V and J are TRBV11-2 and TRBJ2-7; 14 positions agree with TRBD2. The germline V gene has CDR1 SGHAT and CDR2 FQNNGV. The CDR3 spans 16 residues. The V and J ends lost 5 bases and 2 bases, in that order; junction bases with no gene match: 5. CDR3 nucleotides: TGTGCCAGCAGCCTTAGACTAGCGGGAGGGCCCTACGAGCAGTACTTC. This gives the protein CASSLRLAGGPYEQYF.